This TCR beta chain stems from a study of cytomegalovirus exposure and HLA in healthy donors. Study-wide points: A likely sequencing artifact accounted for one observed cluster of highly shared sequence variants. Later on, a genetic analysis was performed. It linked a missense variant in DCLRE1C with V- and J-gene trimming of TCR beta.

Vbeta (60) and Jbeta (13) primers were used in the PCR. The assay was immunoSEQ multiplex PCR, and TCRdb's table has in-frame clones only and misses some. The sample lists about 150,000 clones, roughly 80% occurring once. About this clone itself: Its cognate antigen is unknown.

Looked up from germline, CDR1 is SGHDN and CDR2 is FVKESK. V trimming: 6 bases; J trimming: 5 bases; junction bases outside the gene matches: 2. This CDR3 contains 14 residues. The sequenced material came from PBMCs. This receptor was identified in a man in his forties or fifties in good health and CMV-seropositive. V is TRBV14 and J is TRBJ2-2; TRBD2 aligns across 11 bases. The CDR3 DNA reads as TGTGCCAGCAGAATAGCGGGAGGGACCGGGGAGCTGTTTTTT. It yields the protein CASRIAGGTGELFF.